The T cell receptor beta chain under discussion was sequenced for a study of T-cell memory formation after mild COVID-19. General study points: For contracting clones, CD4+ ones sat mainly in CM and EM, CD8+ in EMRA. Day 15 to 85 contracting clones showed balanced CD4/CD8; later expanders leaned CD4+.

This clonotype has just a few counts. Its matching antigen is unknown. CDR1 is SGHTA and CDR2 is FQGNSA in the germline V gene. V was clipped by 4 bases and J by 8 bases, with 11 bases between them. CDR3 length equals 12 residues. Constant-segment primers and 5'RACE yielded cDNA libraries for TCR alpha and TCR beta, each carrying sample barcodes and UMIs. TCRdb reanalysed the 5' RACE reads using MiXCR and keeps one entry per CDR3 protein. The sample has some 310,000 distinct CDR3 sequences, 20% to 25% seen once. The sample comprised PBMCs or a T cell subset sorted from them (not recorded which). V and J are TRBV7-2 and TRBJ1-2; D is undetermined. The TCR was taken from a man younger than 30 who had mild COVID-19 (a few samples of this study predate the infection). Cell type and time point are not known. CDR3: CASSSVTVGYTF. The CDR3 DNA reads TGTGCCAGCAGCTCCGTCACAGTCGGCTACACCTTC.